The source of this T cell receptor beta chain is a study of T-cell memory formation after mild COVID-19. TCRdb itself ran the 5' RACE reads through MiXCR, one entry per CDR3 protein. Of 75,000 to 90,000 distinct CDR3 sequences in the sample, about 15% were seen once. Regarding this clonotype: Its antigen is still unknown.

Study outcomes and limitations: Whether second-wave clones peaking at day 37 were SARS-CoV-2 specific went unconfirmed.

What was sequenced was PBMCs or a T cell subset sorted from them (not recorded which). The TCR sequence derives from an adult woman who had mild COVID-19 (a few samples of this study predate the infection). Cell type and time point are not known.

The CDR3: CASSTGTSGTQETQYF. As DNA, the CDR3 is TGTGCCAGCAGCACCGGGACTAGCGGGACGCAAGAGACCCAGTACTTC. The chain couples TRBV7-9 to TRBJ2-5; TRBD2 matches 13 bases. V lost 5 bases and J lost 2; bases outside the gene matches: 5. CDR3 length: 16 residues. Germline assignment: CDR1 SEHNR and CDR2 FQNEAQ (reference sequence). The entire variable domain, with the rest obtained from reference TRBV7-9 and TRBJ2-5, is as follows: DTGVSQNPRHKITKRGQNVTFRCDPISEHNRLYWYRQTLGQGPEFLTYFQNEAQLEKSRLLSDRFSAERPKGSFSTLEIQRTEQGDSAMYLCASSTGTSGTQETQYFGPGTRLLVL.